The 31 T cell receptor beta chains given below trace back to one sample, sequenced in a study of regulatory T cells in long-lasting Graves disease. Investigators prepared the TCR beta libraries by applying iRepertoire HTBI primers and Arm-PCR of CDR3 regions. TCRdb re-called the multiplex PCR reads through MiXCR, storing one row per CDR3 protein. The sample has some 340,000 distinct CDR3 sequences; approximately 23% are singletons. The time point was: persistent/refractory GD, antithyroid drugs over 5 years with positive TRAb. After RNA was extracted from PBMCs, the TCR library was made from it. Sequenced material: peripheral blood mononuclear cells (PBMCs), taken when the disease was refractory, from a patient treated with antithyroid drugs. These receptors all stem from a woman in her 40s with Graves disease.

The CDR3 region has the DNA TGTGCCAGCCGTAGCGGGGGGGGCCACTATGGCTACACCTTC. Its translation: CASRSGGGHYGYTF. This chain links TRBV6-2 or TRBV6-3 with TRBJ1-2; weak D call: TRBD1 (6 bases). Germline-derived CDR1 and CDR2 are MNHEY and SVGEGT. The V and J ends lost 8 bases and 3 bases respectively, with 16 bases between them. The CDR3 extends over 14 amino acids.

The table lists this clonotype with many counts. The rearrangement uses TRBV6-5 and TRBJ2-5; D is ambiguous. From germline, CDR1 is MNHEY and CDR2 SVGAGI. The CDR3 has 14 residues. V lost 2 bases and J lost 5, with 12 bases in between. The CDR3 DNA reads as TGTGCCAGCAGTTACGCCTCCACCCGGGAGACCCAGTACTTC. It yields the protein CASSYASTRETQYF.

This clonotype was counted at least ten times. The V gene is TRBV28, the J gene TRBJ1-5; D call uncertain. Germline lookup yields CDR1 MDHEN and CDR2 SYDVKM. CDR3 length: 19 amino acids. The V end was cut by 2 bases, the J end by 6 bases, with 26 bases between. The CDR3 loop reads CASSLSRSAGGVFRQPQHF. The CDR3 region has the DNA TGTGCCAGCAGTTTAAGCCGGAGCGCCGGAGGCGTATTTCGTCAGCCCCAGCATTTT.

In this sample, this clonotype turned up many times. The chain couples TRBV28 to TRBJ1-5; tentative D call: TRBD1 (5 bases). The CDR3 runs 13 residues. V dropped 5 bases and J dropped 7 bases, with 12 bases sitting between them. From germline, CDR1 is MDHEN and CDR2 SYDVKM. CDR3 sequence: CASSQGTKQPQHF. The CDR3 region has the DNA TGTGCCAGCAGTCAGGGTACCAAGCAGCCCCAGCATTTT.

This chain's CDR3 is CASSPSVGYAKNIQYF. Here the CDR3 DNA reads TGTGCCAGCAGCCCCTCGGTGGGGTATGCCAAAAACATTCAGTACTTC. V is TRBV7-6 and J is TRBJ2-4; D is undetermined. The CDR3 consists of 16 residues. The V end lost 5 bases, the J end lost 1 base, and 15 bases lay between the germline ends. The germline CDR1 and CDR2 sequences are SGHVS and FNYEAQ.

This clonotype was found a few times. The V gene is TRBV12-3 or TRBV12-4, the J gene TRBJ2-7; 14 bases are a match to TRBD2. V gave up 4 bases and J gave up 4 bases; unmatched junction bases: 6. The CDR3 sequence is 16 residues long. In DNA, the CDR3 is TGTGCCAGCAGTTCCGGGACTAGCGGGAGCAGGTACGAGCAGTACTTC. Residues: CASSSGTSGSRYEQYF.

Worth noting for this clonotype: Mismatch with germline at one junction end may stem from a read error. The chain joins TRBV28 to TRBJ2-1; D unclear. CDR1 is MDHEN and CDR2 is SYDVKM in the germline V gene. The CDR3 covers 13 residues. CDR3 coding DNA: TGTGCCAGCAGTTCCTATACTCGCAATGAGCAGTTCTTT. It specifies CASSSYTRNEQFF.

The chain couples TRBV29-1 to TRBJ1-1; D is possibly TRBD1 (6 bases). Trimming shortened V by 5 bases and J by 4 bases, and 11 bases separated the two germline ends. Germline V CDR1 and CDR2: SQVTM, ANQGSEA. The CDR3 has 12 residues. CDR3 in amino acids: CSVRVDSTEAFF. CDR3 coding DNA: TGCAGCGTTCGGGTGGACAGCACTGAAGCTTTCTTT. Combining the CDR3 with reference TRBV29-1 and TRBJ1-1 gives the whole variable domain SAVISQKPSRDICQRGTSLTIQCQVDSQVTMMFWYRQQPGQSLTLIATANQGSEATYESGFVIDKFPISRPNLTFSTLTVSNMSPEDSSIYLCSVRVDSTEAFFGQGTRLTVV.

This clonotype was detected ten times or more. V is TRBV7-8 and J is TRBJ2-7, with 11 bases that match TRBD1. The V gene end was trimmed by 5 bases and the J gene end by 3 bases; junction bases not matched to a gene: 6. Germline V gene lookup returns CDR1 SGHVS and CDR2 FQNEAQ. The CDR3 has 15 residues. The CDR3 DNA follows: TGTGCCAGCAGCATGGACAGGGGGCGCATCTACGAGCAGTACTTC. Protein product: CASSMDRGRIYEQYF. Based on the CDR3 plus reference TRBV7-8 and TRBJ2-7, the full variable domain is GAGVSQSPRYKVAKRGQDVALRCDPISGHVSLFWYQQALGQGPEFLTYFQNEAQLDKSGLPSDRFFAERPEGSVSTLKIQRTQQEDSAVYLCASSMDRGRIYEQYFGPGTRLTVT.

In this sample, this clonotype turned up a few times. The chain employs TRBV6-1 and TRBJ2-1; 8 bases fit TRBD2. Germline loops: CDR1 MNHNS, CDR2 SASEGT. The V and J ends lost 8 bases and 8 bases, in that order; junction bases with no gene match: 14. This CDR3 has 15 residues. The CDR3 region has the DNA TGTGCCAGCCAGTCCGGGACTAGTTTTTTCGATGAGCAGTTCTTC. The encoded protein is CASQSGTSFFDEQFF.

With regard to this clonotype: This may arise from a read error, as a much more abundant clone is one base away. The gene calls are TRBV28 and TRBJ1-4; no clear D. Trimming took 8 bases from V and 0 from J, leaving 16 bases between them. Per the germline V gene, CDR1 is MDHEN and CDR2 is SYDVKM. There are 16 residues in the CDR3. CDR3 bases: TGTGCCAGCGCGGGTCCCTCGGGGACAACTAATGAAAAACTGTTTTTT. This sequence encodes CASAGPSGTTNEKLFF.

This clonotype was observed many times. The chain is built from TRBV28 and TRBJ2-5; D is ambiguous. This CDR3 contains 11 residues. The germline gives CDR1 MDHEN, CDR2 SYDVKM. Trimming took 5 bases from V and 7 from J, leaving 8 bases between them. The CDR3 reads CASSLRGTQYF. The CDR3, as DNA: TGTGCCAGCAGTCTGAGAGGGACCCAGTACTTC.

This clonotype came up many times. V usage is TRBV2 and J usage is TRBJ1-1, with D maybe TRBD1 (6 bases). The CDR3 runs 14 residues. Looked up from germline, CDR1 is SNHLY and CDR2 is FYNNEI. V lost 1 base to trimming and J lost 3 bases, with 9 bases between them. CDR3 nucleotides: TGTGCCAGCAGTGAAGTGACAGGATACACTGAAGCTTTCTTT. Amino acids: CASSEVTGYTEAFF.

The table lists this clonotype with a few counts. This sequence joins TRBV15 and TRBJ2-7; 9 positions match TRBD1. This CDR3 contains 15 residues. After removal of 5 bases from V and 5 bases from J, the junction contained 10 bases not matched to a gene. Germline V gene sequence: CDR1 LNHNV, CDR2 YYDKDF (reference sequence). CDR3 coding DNA: TGTGCCACCAGCGGCGGAGTCGACAGGGGGGACGAGCAGTACTTC. Its translation is CATSGGVDRGDEQYF.

The V and J genes are TRBV24-1 and TRBJ2-1; 8 nucleotides agree with TRBD2. Per the germline V gene, CDR1 is KGHDR and CDR2 is SFDVKD. The CDR3 runs to 15 residues. Germline trimming cut 9 bases from V and 2 bases from J; bases unmatched to any gene: 8. The DNA for the CDR3 is TGTGCCACCGCGCACGCGGGGGGCGCCTACAATGAGCAGTTCTTC. It specifies CATAHAGGAYNEQFF.

This clonotype was counted a few times. The J gene is TRBJ2-3, the V gene TRBV9; possibly TRBD1 or TRBD2 for D (5 bases each). The germline gives CDR1 SGDLS, CDR2 YYNGEE. With 4 bases removed from V and 0 bases from J, the gap between germline ends came to 15 bases. The CDR3 has 16 residues. The CDR3 DNA follows: TGTGCCAGCAGCACCCTTCCCGGGGCTAGCACAGATACGCAGTATTTT. It yields the protein CASSTLPGASTDTQYF.

This clonotype was detected ten times or more. The germline gene is not matched at one end of the junction; a read error may be the cause. The chain employs TRBV2 and TRBJ1-2; 9 bases match TRBD1. In germline, CDR1 is SNHLY, CDR2 FYNNEI. This CDR3 contains 15 residues. The DNA for the CDR3 is TGTGCCAGCAGGCGGACAGGGGCGTCTAACGATGGCTACACCTTC. Its translation: CASRRTGASNDGYTF.

The chain has TRBV11-2 and TRBJ2-1, with D perhaps matching TRBD2 (5 bases). Trimming left V 8 bases short and J 7 bases short, with 12 bases between. CDR1 SGHAT and CDR2 FQNNGV come from the germline V gene. CDR3 length: 12 residues. The DNA of the CDR3 is TGTGCCAGCCATGGGAGCAGGAATGAGCAGTTCTTC. It specifies CASHGSRNEQFF.

The chain combines TRBV9 with TRBJ2-7, with D possibly being TRBD1 or TRBD2 (5 bases each). Germline V lookup: CDR1 SGDLS, CDR2 YYNGEE. CDR3 length equals 14 residues. Trimming removed 0 bases from V and 7 bases from J, with 14 bases in between. CDR3 amino acids: CASSVAEGMREQYF. CDR3 nucleotide sequence: TGTGCCAGCAGCGTAGCAGAGGGGATGAGGGAGCAGTACTTC.

This clonotype was seen a handful of times. V gene TRBV5-1 combines with J gene TRBJ2-6; tentatively, D is TRBD1 or TRBD2 (5 bases each). The CDR3 has 17 residues. V lost 3 bases and J 1 base, leaving 14 bases between the germline ends. CDR1 is SGHRS and CDR2 is YFSETQ in the germline V gene. Here the CDR3 reads CASSSSRDDSGANVLTF. The CDR3 DNA follows: TGCGCCAGCAGCTCGTCCCGGGACGATTCTGGGGCCAACGTCCTGACTTTC.

This clonotype was seen more than once but under ten times. V gene TRBV6-2 or TRBV6-3 combines with J gene TRBJ2-7, with a tentative D call TRBD1 (5 bases). The length of the CDR3 is 13 residues. Germline V gives CDR1 MNHEY, CDR2 SVGEGT. V lost 4 bases and J lost 3, with 10 bases in between. CDR3 sequence (DNA): TGTGCCAGCAGTTCTATTAGGGGCTACGAGCAGTACTTC. Translating gives CASSSIRGYEQYF.

This clonotype was counted many times. The rearrangement links TRBV2 to TRBJ2-5; D is unclear. Germline CDR1 SNHLY, CDR2 FYNNEI. The CDR3 is 14 residues long. The V gene lost 2 bases and the J gene lost 2 bases, with 9 bases spanning the gap. This chain's CDR3 is CASSETGIQETQYF. The CDR3 DNA reads TGTGCCAGCAGTGAAACGGGCATACAAGAGACCCAGTACTTC.

This clonotype was recorded a few times. The J gene is TRBJ1-2, the V gene TRBV28; D remains unclear. The ends were cut back, 7 bases at V and 6 bases at J, with 9 bases in the middle. Germline V CDR1 and CDR2: MDHEN, SYDVKM. The CDR3 consists of 11 residues. CDR3 nucleotide sequence: TGTGCCAGCAAGGTCCGGGATGGCTACACCTTC. It codes for CASKVRDGYTF.

In this sample, this clonotype turned up many times. This chain links TRBV12-3 or TRBV12-4 with TRBJ1-1; D is possibly TRBD1 (5 bases). This CDR3 has 13 residues. V was cut by 4 bases and J by 8 bases, with 14 bases left in between. The CDR3 is CASSSPVGVEAFF. CDR3 bases: TGTGCCAGCAGTTCCCCCGTGGGGGTAGAAGCTTTCTTT.

The chain has TRBV20-1 and TRBJ2-3; 12 bases align to TRBD2. Germline V gene data show CDR1 as DFQATT and CDR2 as SNEGSKA (reference sequence). Trimming removed 0 bases from V and 5 bases from J; junction bases left unmatched: 9. The CDR3 is 17 amino acids. This CDR3 is CSARDQTLAGGQDTQYF. The CDR3 DNA follows: TGCAGTGCTAGAGACCAGACCCTAGCGGGAGGGCAAGATACGCAGTATTTT.

The rearrangement links TRBV7-8 to TRBJ2-1; no definite D call. Germline CDR1 and CDR2: SGHVS and FQNEAQ. The germline V and J ends were trimmed by 3 bases and 7 bases, with 13 bases remaining between them. The CDR3 consists of 14 residues. CDR3 nucleotide sequence: TGTGCCAGCAGCTTCGGCCGACATGGGAATGAGCAGTTCTTC. Protein sequence: CASSFGRHGNEQFF.

This clonotype was counted many times. This rearrangement joins TRBV27 to TRBJ2-5, with TRBD1 matching 8 bases. Germline lookup yields CDR1 MNHEY and CDR2 SMNVEV (reference sequence). The CDR3 has 15 residues. Trimming cost V 7 bases and J 5 bases; bases outside gene matches: 12. This chain's CDR3 is CASNFQGAPPETQYF. As DNA, the CDR3 is TGTGCCAGCAACTTTCAGGGGGCGCCCCCGGAGACCCAGTACTTC.

This chain connects TRBV30 to TRBJ2-7, with 9 bases lining up with TRBD1. Germline trimming cut 0 bases from V and 4 bases from J; bases unmatched to any gene: 4. The CDR3 length is 14 residues. Germline V gene data show CDR1 as GTSNPN and CDR2 as SVGIG (reference sequence). The CDR3 region is CAWSVGGQGYEQYF. CDR3 nucleotides: TGTGCCTGGAGTGTTGGGGGACAGGGTTACGAGCAGTACTTC.

This clonotype was counted only a few times. This likely traces to a read error, being one base from a far larger clone. V usage is TRBV25-1 and J usage is TRBJ1-3, with unresolved D. The length of the CDR3 is 12 residues. V lost 1 base to trimming and J lost 4 bases, with 2 bases between them. The germline CDR1 and CDR2 sequences are MGHDK and SYGVNS. The CDR3 protein is CASSEFGNTIYF. The CDR3 DNA reads TGTGCCAGCAGTGAATTCGGAAACACCATATATTTT.

This clonotype has only a few counts. The chain uses TRBV6-1 and TRBJ1-5, with 12 positions matching TRBD1. V shed 6 bases, J shed 7 bases, and the junction held 4 bases outside the gene matches. The germline V gene encodes CDR1 MNHNS and CDR2 SASEGT. This CDR3 comprises 14 residues. CDR3 sequence: CASSGTGGGQPQHF. The CDR3 coding sequence is TGTGCCAGCAGCGGGACAGGGGGCGGGCAGCCCCAGCATTTT.

There are many counts of this clonotype. The chain recombines TRBV28 with TRBJ2-4, with D perhaps TRBD2 (6 bases). The CDR3 runs 18 residues. Germline loops: CDR1 MDHEN, CDR2 SYDVKM. V lost 3 bases and J 0 bases, leaving 18 bases between the germline ends. CDR3 amino acids: CASSFLGGPRIAKNIQYF. The CDR3 coding sequence is TGTGCCAGCAGTTTCCTCGGAGGGCCAAGGATAGCCAAAAACATTCAGTACTTC.